These 2 T cell receptor beta chains share one sample of origin, sequenced in a study of cytomegalovirus exposure and HLA in healthy donors. PCR involved 60 Vbeta and 13 Jbeta primers. Clones were read by immunoSEQ multiplex PCR, and TCRdb kept only the in-frame ones, dropping some. The sample carries 150,000 or so clones, approximately 80% recorded once. The sequenced sample was PBMCs. Every receptor here comes from a male donor in good health and CMV-seropositive.

V is TRBV5-1 and J is TRBJ2-1; perhaps TRBD1 as D (5 bases). CDR1 SGHRS and CDR2 YFSETQ come from the germline V gene. V gave up 0 bases and J gave up 6 bases, with 10 bases separating them. The CDR3 extends over 14 amino acids. The CDR3 reads CASSLGQTSNEQFF. For the CDR3, the DNA is TGCGCCAGCAGCTTGGGACAGACGTCCAATGAGCAGTTCTTC.

The rearrangement uses TRBV5-4 and TRBJ2-7; 8 bases are a match to TRBD1. V trimming: 4 bases; J trimming: 5 bases; junction bases outside the gene matches: 8. Germline V CDR1 and CDR2: SGHNT, YYREEE (reference sequence). The CDR3 has 14 residues. Here the CDR3 reads CASSRYGQGDEQYF. The CDR3 DNA is TGTGCCAGCAGCAGGTACGGACAGGGCGACGAGCAGTACTTC.